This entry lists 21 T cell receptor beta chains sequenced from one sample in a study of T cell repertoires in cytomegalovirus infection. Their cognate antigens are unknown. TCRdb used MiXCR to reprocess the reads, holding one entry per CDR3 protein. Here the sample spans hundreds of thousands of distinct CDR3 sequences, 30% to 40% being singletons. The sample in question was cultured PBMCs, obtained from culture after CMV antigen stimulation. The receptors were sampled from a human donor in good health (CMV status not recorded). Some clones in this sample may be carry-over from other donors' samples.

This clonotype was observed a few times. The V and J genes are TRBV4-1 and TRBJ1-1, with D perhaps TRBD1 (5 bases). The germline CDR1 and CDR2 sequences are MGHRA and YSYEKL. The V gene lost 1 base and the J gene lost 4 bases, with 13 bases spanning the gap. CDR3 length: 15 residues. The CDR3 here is CASSQAGAGGTEAFF. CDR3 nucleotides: TGCGCCAGCAGCCAAGCCGGGGCGGGGGGCACTGAAGCTTTCTTT.

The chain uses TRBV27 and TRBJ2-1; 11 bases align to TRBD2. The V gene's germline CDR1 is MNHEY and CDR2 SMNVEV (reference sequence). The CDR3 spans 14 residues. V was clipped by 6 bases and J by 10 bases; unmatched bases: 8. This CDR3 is CASRSSGRSREQFF. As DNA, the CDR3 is TGTGCCAGCAGATCTAGCGGGAGGTCTAGGGAGCAGTTCTTC.

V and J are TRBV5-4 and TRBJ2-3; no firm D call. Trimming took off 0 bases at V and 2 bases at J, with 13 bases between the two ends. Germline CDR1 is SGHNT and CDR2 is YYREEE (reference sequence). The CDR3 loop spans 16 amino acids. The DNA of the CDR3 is TGTGCCAGCAGCTTGGCCCCCGGCAGAGCCACAGATACGCAGTATTTT. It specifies CASSLAPGRATDTQYF.

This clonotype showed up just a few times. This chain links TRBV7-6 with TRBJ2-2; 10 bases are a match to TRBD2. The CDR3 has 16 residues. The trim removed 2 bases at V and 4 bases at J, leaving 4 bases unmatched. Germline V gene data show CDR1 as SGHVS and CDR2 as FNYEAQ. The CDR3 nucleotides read TGTGCCAGCAGCTTATCAACTAGCGGGATCACCGGGGAGCTGTTTTTT. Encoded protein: CASSLSTSGITGELFF.

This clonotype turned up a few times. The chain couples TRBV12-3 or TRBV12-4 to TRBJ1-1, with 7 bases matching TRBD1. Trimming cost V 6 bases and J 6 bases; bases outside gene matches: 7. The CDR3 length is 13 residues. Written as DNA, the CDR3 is TGTGCCAGCAGGGATCGACAGGGCGCTGAAGCTTTCTTT. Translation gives CASRDRQGAEAFF.

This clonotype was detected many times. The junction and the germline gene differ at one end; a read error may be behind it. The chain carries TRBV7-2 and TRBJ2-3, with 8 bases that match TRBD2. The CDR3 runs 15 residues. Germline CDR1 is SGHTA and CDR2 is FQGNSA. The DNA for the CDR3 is TGTGCCAGCAGTTTAGCGGGATGGGGCACAGATACGCAGTATTTT. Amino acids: CASSLAGWGTDTQYF.

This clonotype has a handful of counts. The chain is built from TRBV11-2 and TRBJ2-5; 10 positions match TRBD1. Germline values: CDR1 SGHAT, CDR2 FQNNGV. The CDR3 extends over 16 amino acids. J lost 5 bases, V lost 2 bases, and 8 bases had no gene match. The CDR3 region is CASSLIWDRGRETQYF. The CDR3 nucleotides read TGTGCCAGCAGCTTAATTTGGGACAGGGGTCGGGAGACCCAGTACTTC.

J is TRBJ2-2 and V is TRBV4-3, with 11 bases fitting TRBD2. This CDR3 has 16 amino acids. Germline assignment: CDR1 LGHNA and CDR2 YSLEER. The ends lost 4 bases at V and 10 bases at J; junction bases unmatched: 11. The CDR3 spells CASSLTGLAGGEELFF. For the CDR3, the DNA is TGCGCCAGCAGCCTTACAGGTCTAGCGGGAGGCGAGGAGCTGTTTTTT.

For the CDR3, the DNA is TGTGCCAGCAGCCTCCCCGGGACGGGTATTAATGAGCAGTTCTTC. Residues: CASSLPGTGINEQFF. The chain recombines TRBV7-2 with TRBJ2-1; D tentatively reads TRBD1 or TRBD2 (5 bases each). This CDR3 has 15 amino acids. Germline CDR1 SGHTA, CDR2 FQGNSA. Trimming removed 5 bases at V and 7 bases at J, with 18 bases between.

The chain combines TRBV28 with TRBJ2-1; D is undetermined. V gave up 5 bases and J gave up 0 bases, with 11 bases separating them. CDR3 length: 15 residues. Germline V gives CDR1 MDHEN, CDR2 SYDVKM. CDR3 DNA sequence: TGTGCCAGCAGTCCTAATTCGGGCTCCTACAATGAGCAGTTCTTC. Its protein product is CASSPNSGSYNEQFF.

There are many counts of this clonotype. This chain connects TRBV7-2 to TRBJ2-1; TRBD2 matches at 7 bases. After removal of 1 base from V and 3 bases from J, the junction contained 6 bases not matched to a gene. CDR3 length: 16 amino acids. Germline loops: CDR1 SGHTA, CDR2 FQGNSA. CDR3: CASSLEASGHYNEQFF. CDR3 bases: TGTGCCAGCAGCTTAGAGGCTAGCGGCCACTACAATGAGCAGTTCTTC.

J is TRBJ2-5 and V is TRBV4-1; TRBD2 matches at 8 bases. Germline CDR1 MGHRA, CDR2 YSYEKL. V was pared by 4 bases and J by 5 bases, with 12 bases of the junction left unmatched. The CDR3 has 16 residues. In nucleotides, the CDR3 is TGCGCCAGCAGCCCAAGCGTCGGGAGGGTATATGAGACCCAGTACTTC. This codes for CASSPSVGRVYETQYF.

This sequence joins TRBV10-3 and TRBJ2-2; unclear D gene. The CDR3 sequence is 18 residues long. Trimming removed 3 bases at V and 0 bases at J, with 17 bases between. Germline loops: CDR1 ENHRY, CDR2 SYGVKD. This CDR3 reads CAISDPLGDTANTGELFF. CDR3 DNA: TGTGCCATCAGTGACCCCCTCGGAGACACGGCGAACACCGGGGAGCTGTTTTTT.

For the CDR3, the DNA is TGTGCCAGCAGTTGGGCGGGTTCTTACAATGAGCAGTTCTTC. It translates to CASSWAGSYNEQFF. The chain combines TRBV12-3 or TRBV12-4 with TRBJ2-1, with D maybe TRBD2 (5 bases). This CDR3 has 14 residues. Trimming shortened V by 4 bases and J by 4 bases, and 11 bases separated the two germline ends.

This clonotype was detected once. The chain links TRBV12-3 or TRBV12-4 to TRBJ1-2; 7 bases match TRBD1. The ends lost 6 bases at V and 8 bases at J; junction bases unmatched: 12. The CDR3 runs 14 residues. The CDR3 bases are TGTGCCAGCAGCTATGGACAGGCGGGATTCGGCTACACCTTC. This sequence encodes CASSYGQAGFGYTF.

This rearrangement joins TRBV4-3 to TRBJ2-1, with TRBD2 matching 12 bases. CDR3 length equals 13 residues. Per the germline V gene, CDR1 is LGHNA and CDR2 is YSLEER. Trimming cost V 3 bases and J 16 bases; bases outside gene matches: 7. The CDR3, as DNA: TGCGCCAGCAGCCAGAGACTAGCGGGAGTTCCATTCTTC. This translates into CASSQRLAGVPFF.

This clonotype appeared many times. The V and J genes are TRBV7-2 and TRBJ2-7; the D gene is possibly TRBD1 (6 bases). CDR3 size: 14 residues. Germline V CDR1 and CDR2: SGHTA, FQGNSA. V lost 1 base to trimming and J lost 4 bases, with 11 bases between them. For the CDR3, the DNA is TGTGCCAGCAGCTTAGTTGGGGGCGCGTACGAGCAGTACTTC. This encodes CASSLVGGAYEQYF.

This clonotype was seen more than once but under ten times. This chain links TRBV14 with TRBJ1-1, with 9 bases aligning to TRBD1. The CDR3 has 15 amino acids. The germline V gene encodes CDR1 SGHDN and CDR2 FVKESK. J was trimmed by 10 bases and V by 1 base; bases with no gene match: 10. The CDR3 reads CASSQVKGQGFRAFF. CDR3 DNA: TGTGCCAGCAGCCAAGTAAAGGGACAGGGATTTAGAGCTTTCTTT.

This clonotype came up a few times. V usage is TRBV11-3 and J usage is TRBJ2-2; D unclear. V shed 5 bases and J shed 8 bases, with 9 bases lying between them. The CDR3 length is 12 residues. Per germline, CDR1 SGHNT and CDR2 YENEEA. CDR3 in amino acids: CASSLPEGELFF. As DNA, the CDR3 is TGTGCCAGCAGCCTGCCCGAAGGGGAGCTGTTTTTT.

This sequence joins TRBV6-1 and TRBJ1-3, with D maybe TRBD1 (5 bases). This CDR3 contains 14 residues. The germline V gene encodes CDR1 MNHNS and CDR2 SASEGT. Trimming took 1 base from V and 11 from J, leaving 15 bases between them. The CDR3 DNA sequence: TGTGCCAGCAGTGAAGAGCCGTCGTGGGGCGCCATATATTTT. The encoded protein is CASSEEPSWGAIYF.

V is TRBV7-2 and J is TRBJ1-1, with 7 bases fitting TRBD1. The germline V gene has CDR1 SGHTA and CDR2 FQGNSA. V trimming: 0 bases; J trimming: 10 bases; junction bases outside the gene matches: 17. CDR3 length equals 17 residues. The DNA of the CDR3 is TGTGCCAGCAGCTTAGCGCTGGGTCCAGGGGGATCTCGGGGAGCTTTCTTT. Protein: CASSLALGPGGSRGAFF.